This record concerns one T cell receptor beta chain sequence. This clone was observed a single time. Its binding antigen is unknown. One base away there is no much larger clone; base qualities are not given. The CDR3 contains 12 residues, cysteine and phenylalanine counted. Only the CDR3 portion is preserved as DNA: 36 bases, with reading frame beginning at the first base. V is cut by 4 bases and J by 10 bases, and the space between the germline ends is 13 bases. CDR1 MGHRA and CDR2 YSYEKL are derived from the germline V gene. CD8 naive samples were CD45RO-negative cells positively selected for CCR7, giving a CD45RA+CCR7+ population that excluded TemRA cells. The donors were healthy, HIV-negative adults who had no recently reported acute infections or vaccinations. Only Caucasian adults living in Nashville, Tennessee, USA were represented among the donors. Blood was obtained by leukapheresis, after which PBMCs were separated by Ficoll-Histopaque density gradient centrifugation and cryopreserved in liquid nitrogen vapor phase. Analytical flow cytometry was used to check the purity and quantity of each magnetically sorted T cell population. Each sorted fraction had its genomic DNA isolated and then quantified by UV absorbance on a Nanodrop 2000c.

This specimen belongs to a study of shared clonotypes between healthy human individuals (dated by TCRdb to the early 2020s). About the study as a whole: The cohort comprised a couple of women and a few men aged 18 to 49 years. Leukapheresis yielded between about 0.94 and 10 billion PBMCs per donor. To increase sequencing depth and limit assay-specific biases, different laboratories used diverse techniques to prepare libraries and sequence TCR repertoires. Blood TCR repertoires of about 5 healthy adults were deeply sequenced to estimate repertoire size and the extent of clonotype sharing between individuals. For each donor, CD4 naive and CD4 memory were each run on three plates, CD8 naive on two plates, and CD8 memory on one plate. The paper's findings and limits, for the study overall: Because the study included only a small number of donors, the genetic and exposure-history diversity represented was limited. Naive subsets generally had larger estimated clonotype richness than memory subsets did. Compared with non-shared clonotypes, clonotypes shared by all four sorted-subset donors had higher generation probabilities. Sampling was restricted to blood, and TCR repertoires in tissues likely differ from the TCR repertoires found in blood. Pairwise subsampling indicated that sequencing depth was expected to affect the degree of clonotype sharing among donors. Even with the large sequencing depth, rarefaction of the sorted-subset datasets indicated that sequencing was incomplete. Across a few donors, around 5% of naive CD4, roughly 3.5% of naive CD8, around 2.1% of memory CD4, and about 0.4% of memory CD8 clonotypes were shared.

Using the deep immunoSEQ assay, multiplex PCR amplified TCR CDR3 regions from genomic DNA. Extracted genomic DNA from each cell subset was spread evenly across all wells of several immunoSEQ 96-well plates, with each plate serving as a replicate. For sorted subsets, 150 to 200 ng genomic DNA, equal to 25,000 to 35,000 T cell genomes, was loaded into each replicate PCR. The purified libraries were quantified using a Qubit 3.0 fluorometer, sized with a Bioanalyzer 2100, and then quantified again using the KAPA Library Quantification kit. A separate single-read 150-cycle Illumina NextSeq 550 flow cell was used to sequence each immunoSEQ 96-well plate. The paper's data handling went like this. Because the immunoSEQ output held only junctional sequences and lacked quality scores, the filtering could not match the filtering applied to full-length reads. To assign V/J genes and CDR3, sequences were annotated against IMGT germline references using PyIR, a Python wrapper for IgBLAST v1.9. Reads were filtered out if the reads had weak V/J assignments (E-value above 1e-6), no CDR3, stop codons, out-of-frame junctions, or ambiguous translated residues. V3J clonotypes were defined as sequences sharing an identical inferred V gene, J gene, and CDR3 amino acid sequence. Percentage overlap between repertoires was computed as shared unique clonotypes divided by the size of the smaller repertoire. Three approaches were used to assess repertoire richness: RTK rarefaction, the Chao1 estimator, and Recon v2.1 estimates of unobserved clonotypes. For all TCRbeta clonotypes obtained by the gDNA method from four donors, generation probabilities were computed with OLGA. TCRdb retrieved this table from immuneACCESS and kept in-frame rearrangements only. Not all clones are present; in checked studies, unresolved V genes account for under half, and no reason is known for the remainder. For V, J and clone size, that table is used; D and trimming come from the DNA. The sample records roughly 2,000,000 clones, about 95% of which are singletons. The ten largest clonotypes hold approximately 1.2% of the sample.

Rearrangement joined TRBV4-1 to TRBJ1-1; the D gene is unclear. This TCR came from a man between 18 and 29 years old in good health. Sequencing was performed on naive CD8+ T cells sorted from blood. In light of the paper, this sample's cell subset or site label describes: CD45RA+CCR7+. Here the CDR3 is given as CASSPPGLGAFF. The nucleotides read TGCGCCAGCAGCCCCCCGGGGTTAGGAGCTTTCTTT.